The 18 T cell receptor beta chains presented below share a single source sample, sequenced in a study of T cell changes during pregnancy in multiple sclerosis. Assay: immunoSEQ multiplex PCR; the TCRdb copy retains only in-frame clones and omits some. This sample carries some 120,000 clones, roughly 92% of them seen once, and the ten largest clones take approximately 6.2%. The sample here was peripheral blood, taken before pregnancy. All receptors derive from a female donor with multiple sclerosis, enrolled in a pregnancy study.

This chain uses TRBV2 with TRBJ1-3, with D uncertain. Germline values: CDR1 SNHLY, CDR2 FYNNEI. Trimming removed 4 bases at V and 0 bases at J, with 10 bases between. This CDR3 contains 15 residues. The CDR3 region has the DNA TGTGCCAGCAGTGTCCGCAGTCCCTCTGGAAACACCATATATTTT. Amino acid sequence: CASSVRSPSGNTIYF.

This chain links TRBV18 with TRBJ2-7; TRBD2 matches at 8 bases. The V and J ends lost 2 bases and 6 bases, in that order; junction bases with no gene match: 6. Germline V lookup: CDR1 KGHSH, CDR2 LQKENI. The CDR3 extends over 14 amino acids. The chain's CDR3 is CASSPSGTRGEQYF. In nucleotides, the CDR3 is TGTGCCAGCTCACCAAGCGGGACTAGGGGCGAGCAGTACTTC.

The chain combines TRBV6-5 with TRBJ1-2; D uncertain. Trimming pared 7 bases from V and 0 bases from J, leaving 12 bases between. The V gene's germline CDR1 is MNHEY and CDR2 SVGAGI. CDR3 size: 14 residues. The CDR3 sequence is CASKRGEANYGYTF. The DNA of the CDR3 is TGTGCCAGCAAGCGGGGAGAAGCTAACTATGGCTACACCTTC.

V usage is TRBV21-1 and J usage is TRBJ1-6; the D call of TRBD1 is as the table states it, not checked on the DNA. TRBV21-1 is assigned pseudogene status. This CDR3 is 19 amino acids long. The CDR3 DNA reads as TGTGCCAGCAGCTCCAACCCAGAAGACAGGGACGCCTATAATTCACCCCTCCACTTT. This translates into CASSSNPEDRDAYNSPLHF.

This sequence joins TRBV11-3 and TRBJ2-7; D is perhaps TRBD2 (5 bases). Trimming took 1 base from V and 2 from J, leaving 6 bases between them. The germline gives CDR1 SGHNT, CDR2 YENEEA. The CDR3 covers 13 residues. CDR3 loop: CASSLGGTYEQYF. CDR3 DNA: TGTGCCAGCAGCTTAGGAGGGACCTACGAGCAGTACTTC.

The chain has TRBV6-1 and TRBJ1-2; 7 nucleotides line up with TRBD1. Germline V lookup: CDR1 MNHNS, CDR2 SASEGT. The CDR3 is 15 amino acids. After removal of 1 base from V and 4 bases from J, the junction contained 6 bases not matched to a gene. The CDR3 here is CASSEVPHRGYGYTF. The CDR3 DNA follows: TGTGCCAGCAGTGAAGTCCCCCACAGGGGCTATGGCTACACCTTC.

A few counts support this clone. The chain links TRBV19 to TRBJ1-1, with D possibly being TRBD1 (5 bases). Trimming took off 8 bases at V and 6 bases at J, with 16 bases between the two ends. Germline-derived CDR1 and CDR2 are LNHDA and SQIVND (reference sequence). The CDR3 length is 13 residues. CDR3 coding DNA: TGTGCCAGTGGAAAGAGGAAGGGGCCTGAAGCTTTCTTT. This translates into CASGKRKGPEAFF.

V usage is TRBV5-6 and J usage is TRBJ1-5, with D possibly being TRBD1 (5 bases). The CDR3 totals 15 residues. V gave up 0 bases and J gave up 7 bases, with 14 bases separating them. Germline CDR1 SGHDT, CDR2 YYEEEE. The CDR3 protein is CASSLALGVGQPQHF. In nucleotides, the CDR3 is TGTGCCAGCAGCTTGGCCTTAGGGGTTGGACAGCCCCAGCATTTT.

The chain links TRBV28 to TRBJ2-2; 14 bases match TRBD2. CDR1 and CDR2 (germline): MDHEN, SYDVKM. This CDR3 is built from 19 residues. V lost 5 bases and J lost 3; bases outside the gene matches: 11. Written as DNA, the CDR3 is TGTGCCAGCAGTCGCCTGACTAGCGGGAGGGCCCGGTACACCGGGGAGCTGTTTTTT. Protein sequence: CASSRLTSGRARYTGELFF. Supplemented by reference TRBV28 and TRBJ2-2, the full variable domain reads DVKVTQSSRYLVKRTGEKVFLECVQDMDHENMFWYRQDPGLGLRLIYFSYDVKMKEKGDIPEGYSVSREKKERFSLILESASTNQTSMYLCASSRLTSGRARYTGELFFGEGSRLTVL.

The gene calls are TRBV11-2 and TRBJ2-7; 7 bases match TRBD1. The CDR3 sequence is 18 residues long. The junction had 19 bases not matched to a gene; V was cut back by 5 bases and J by 3 bases. In germline, CDR1 is SGHAT, CDR2 FQNNGV. The CDR3 DNA reads TGTGCCAGCAGCCTAACCAATTCAGGGGGTCCAAACTTCTACGAGCAGTACTTC. Its protein is CASSLTNSGGPNFYEQYF.

The rearrangement joins TRBV21-1 to TRBJ1-4; the table's D call TRBD1 went unverified against the DNA. TRBV21-1 is described as a pseudogene. The length of the CDR3 is 16 residues. The CDR3 DNA reads TGTGCCAGCAGCAAAGGTCCCCAGGGTGTGCGTGAAAAACTGTTTTTT. It specifies CASSKGPQGVREKLFF.

The chain combines TRBV5-4 with TRBJ2-1; 11 nucleotides agree with TRBD1. This CDR3 has 15 amino acids. Germline loops: CDR1 SGHNT, CDR2 YYREEE (reference sequence). The V gene end was trimmed by 4 bases and the J gene end by 6 bases; junction bases not matched to a gene: 6. The CDR3 nucleotides are TGTGCCAGCAGCCAAACCGGGACAGGGGGCAATGAGCAGTTCTTC. It is translated as CASSQTGTGGNEQFF.

The chain links TRBV28 to TRBJ2-5, with 13 bases matching TRBD2. V was clipped by 6 bases and J by 5 bases; unmatched bases: 9. CDR1 and CDR2 (germline): MDHEN, SYDVKM. There are 16 residues in the CDR3. CDR3 in amino acids: CASSRTSGRAEETQYF. The CDR3 DNA reads as TGTGCCAGCAGCCGTACTAGCGGGAGGGCGGAGGAGACCCAGTACTTC.

This rearrangement joins TRBV4-1 to TRBJ1-3; no firm D call. The CDR3 consists of 15 residues. Trimming left V 1 base short and J 4 bases short, with 11 bases between. Per the germline V gene, CDR1 is MGHRA and CDR2 is YSYEKL. This CDR3 is CASSQAQVVGNTIYF. In nucleotides, the CDR3 is TGCGCCAGCAGCCAAGCCCAGGTTGTAGGAAACACCATATATTTT.

The rearrangement joins TRBV28 to TRBJ1-4; a possible D gene is TRBD1 (5 bases). This CDR3 contains 13 residues. CDR1 is MDHEN and CDR2 is SYDVKM in the germline V gene. V dropped 7 bases and J dropped 8 bases, with 14 bases sitting between them. The CDR3 protein is CASIRRRGEKLFF. The CDR3 nucleotides are TGTGCCAGCATCAGGCGACGGGGGGAAAAACTGTTTTTT.

This rearrangement joins TRBV4-1 to TRBJ2-3, with TRBD1 identical over 9 bases. The junction had 4 bases not matched to a gene; V was cut back by 3 bases and J by 0 bases. The CDR3 runs to 16 residues. In germline, CDR1 is MGHRA, CDR2 YSYEKL. CDR3: CASSQPGQGSTDTQYF. In DNA form, the CDR3 reads TGCGCCAGCAGCCAGCCGGGACAGGGAAGCACAGATACGCAGTATTTT.

This sequence joins TRBV10-3 and TRBJ2-3, with D unresolved. This CDR3 spans 13 amino acids. V was trimmed by 4 bases and J by 5 bases, leaving 10 bases between them. CDR1 and CDR2 (germline): ENHRY, SYGVKD. CDR3 bases: TGTGCCATCAGTGCCGAGGTGGTAGATACGCAGTATTTT. It is translated as CAISAEVVDTQYF.

The chain couples TRBV4-2 to TRBJ1-1, with D tentatively TRBD1 (6 bases). The V end lost 1 base, the J end lost 4 bases, and 10 bases lay between the germline ends. Germline CDR1 and CDR2: LGHNA and YNFKEQ. CDR3 length: 14 residues. CDR3 in amino acids: CASSQGSGATEAFF. The CDR3 bases are TGTGCCAGCAGCCAAGGTTCAGGGGCCACTGAAGCTTTCTTT.